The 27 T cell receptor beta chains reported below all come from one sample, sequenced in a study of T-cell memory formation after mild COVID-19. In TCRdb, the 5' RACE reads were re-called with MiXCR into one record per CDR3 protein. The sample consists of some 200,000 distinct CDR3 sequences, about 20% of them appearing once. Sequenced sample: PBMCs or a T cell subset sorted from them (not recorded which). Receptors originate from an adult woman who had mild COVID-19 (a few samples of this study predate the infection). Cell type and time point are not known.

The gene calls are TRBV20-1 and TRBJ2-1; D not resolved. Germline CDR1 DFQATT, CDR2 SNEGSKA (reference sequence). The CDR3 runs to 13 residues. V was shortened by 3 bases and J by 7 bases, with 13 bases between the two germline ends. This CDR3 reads CSASDGKTNEQFF. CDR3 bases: TGCAGTGCTAGTGACGGAAAAACGAATGAGCAGTTCTTC.

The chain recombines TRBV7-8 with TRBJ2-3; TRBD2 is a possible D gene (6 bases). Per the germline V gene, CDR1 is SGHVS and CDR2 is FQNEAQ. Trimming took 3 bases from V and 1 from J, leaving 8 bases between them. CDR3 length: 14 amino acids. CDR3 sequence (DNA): TGTGCCAGCAGCTTGGGACTTGGCACAGATACGCAGTATTTT. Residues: CASSLGLGTDTQYF.

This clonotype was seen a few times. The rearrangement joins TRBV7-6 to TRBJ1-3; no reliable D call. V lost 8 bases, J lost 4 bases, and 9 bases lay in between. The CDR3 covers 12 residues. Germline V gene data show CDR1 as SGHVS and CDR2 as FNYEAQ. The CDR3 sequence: CASRTPGNTIYF. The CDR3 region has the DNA TGTGCCAGCCGAACCCCCGGAAACACCATATATTTT.

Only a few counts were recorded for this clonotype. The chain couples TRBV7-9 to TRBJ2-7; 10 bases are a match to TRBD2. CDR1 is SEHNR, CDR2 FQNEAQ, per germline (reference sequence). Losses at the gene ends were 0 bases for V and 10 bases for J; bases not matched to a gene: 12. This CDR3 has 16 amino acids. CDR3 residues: CASSLAPLLTSGYQYF. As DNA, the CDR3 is TGTGCCAGCAGCTTAGCTCCCCTTCTGACTAGCGGGTATCAGTACTTC.

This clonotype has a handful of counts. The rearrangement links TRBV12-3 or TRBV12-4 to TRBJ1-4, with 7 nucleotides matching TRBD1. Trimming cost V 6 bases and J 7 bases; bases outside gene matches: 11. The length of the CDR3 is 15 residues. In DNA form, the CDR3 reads TGTGCCAGCAGCGCCTACAGGGGATCATTTGAAAAACTGTTTTTT. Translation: CASSAYRGSFEKLFF.

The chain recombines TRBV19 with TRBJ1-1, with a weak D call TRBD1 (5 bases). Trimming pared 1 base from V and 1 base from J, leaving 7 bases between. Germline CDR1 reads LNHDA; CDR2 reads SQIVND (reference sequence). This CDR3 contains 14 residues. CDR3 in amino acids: CASSIGGSNTEAFF. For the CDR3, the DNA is TGTGCCAGTAGTATAGGGGGCTCGAACACTGAAGCTTTCTTT.

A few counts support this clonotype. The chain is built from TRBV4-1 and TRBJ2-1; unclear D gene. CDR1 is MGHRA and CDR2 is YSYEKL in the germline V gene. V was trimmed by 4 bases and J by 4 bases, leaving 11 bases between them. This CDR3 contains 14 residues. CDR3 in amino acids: CASSRPGPYNEQFF. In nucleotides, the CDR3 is TGCGCCAGCAGCCGTCCGGGTCCTTACAATGAGCAGTTCTTC.

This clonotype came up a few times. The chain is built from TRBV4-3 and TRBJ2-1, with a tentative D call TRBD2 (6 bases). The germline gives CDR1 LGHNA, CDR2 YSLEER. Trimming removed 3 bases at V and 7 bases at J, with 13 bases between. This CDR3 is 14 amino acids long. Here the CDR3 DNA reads TGCGCCAGCAGCCAGGAACTAGCAGGGAATGAGCAGTTCTTC. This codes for CASSQELAGNEQFF.

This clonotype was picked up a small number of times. CDR3 sequence: CASSPTPGMQETQYF. The CDR3 region has the DNA TGTGCCAGCAGCCCCACACCCGGGATGCAAGAGACCCAGTACTTC. V usage is TRBV3-1 and J usage is TRBJ2-5; tentatively, D is TRBD2 (5 bases). Germline V gene lookup returns CDR1 LGHDT and CDR2 YNNKEL (reference sequence). This CDR3 is 15 amino acids long. V was clipped by 4 bases and J by 2 bases, with 14 bases between them.

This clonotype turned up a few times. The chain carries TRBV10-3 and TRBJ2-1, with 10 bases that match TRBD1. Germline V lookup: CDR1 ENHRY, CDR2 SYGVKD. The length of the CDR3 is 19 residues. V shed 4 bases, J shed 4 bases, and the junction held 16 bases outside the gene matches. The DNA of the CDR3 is TGTGCCATCAGTGTCAGCCCCCGAGTGGGGGACAGGGGTTACAATGAGCAGTTCTTC. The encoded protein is CAISVSPRVGDRGYNEQFF.

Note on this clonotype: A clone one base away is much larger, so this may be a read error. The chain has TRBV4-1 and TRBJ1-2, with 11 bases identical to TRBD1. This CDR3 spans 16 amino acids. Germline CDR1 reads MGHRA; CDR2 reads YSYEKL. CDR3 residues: CDSSQDQGTGGYGYTF. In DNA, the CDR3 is TGCGACAGCAGCCAAGATCAGGGGACAGGGGGATATGGCTACACCTTC.

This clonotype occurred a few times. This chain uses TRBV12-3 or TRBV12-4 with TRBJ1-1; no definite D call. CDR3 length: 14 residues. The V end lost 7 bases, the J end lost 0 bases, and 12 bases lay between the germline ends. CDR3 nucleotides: TGTGCCAGCATCCCGGGGTTCTTGAACACTGAAGCTTTCTTT. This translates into CASIPGFLNTEAFF.

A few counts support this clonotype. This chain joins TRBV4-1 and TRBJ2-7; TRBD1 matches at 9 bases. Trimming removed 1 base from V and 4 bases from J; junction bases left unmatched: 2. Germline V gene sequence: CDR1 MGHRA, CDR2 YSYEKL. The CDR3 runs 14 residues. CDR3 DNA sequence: TGCGCCAGCAGCCAAGGGACAGGGGAATACGAGCAGTACTTC. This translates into CASSQGTGEYEQYF.

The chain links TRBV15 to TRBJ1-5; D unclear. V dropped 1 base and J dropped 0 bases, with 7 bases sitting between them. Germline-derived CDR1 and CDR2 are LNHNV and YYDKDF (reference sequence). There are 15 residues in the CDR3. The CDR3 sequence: CATSRGLDSNQPQHF. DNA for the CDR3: TGTGCCACCAGCAGAGGTCTGGATAGCAATCAGCCCCAGCATTTT. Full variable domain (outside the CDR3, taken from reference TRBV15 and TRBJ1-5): DAMVIQNPRYQVTQFGKPVTLSCSQTLNHNVMYWYQQKSSQAPKLLFHYYDKDFNNEADTPDNFQSRRPNTSFCFLDIRSPGLGDTAMYLCATSRGLDSNQPQHFGDGTRLSIL.

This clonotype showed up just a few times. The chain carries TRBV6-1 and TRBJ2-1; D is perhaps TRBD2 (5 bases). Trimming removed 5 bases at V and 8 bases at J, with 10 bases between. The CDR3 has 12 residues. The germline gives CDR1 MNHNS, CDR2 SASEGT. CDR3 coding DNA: TGTGCCAGCAGTTCGCCGGGATATGAGCAGTTCTTC. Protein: CASSSPGYEQFF.

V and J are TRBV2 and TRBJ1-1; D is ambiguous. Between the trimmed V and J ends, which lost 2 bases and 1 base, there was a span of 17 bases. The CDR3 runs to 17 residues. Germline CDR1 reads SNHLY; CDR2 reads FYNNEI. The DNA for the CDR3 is TGTGCCAGCAGTGAACGTGGAGGGCTGGGGAGGAACACTGAAGCTTTCTTT. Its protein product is CASSERGGLGRNTEAFF. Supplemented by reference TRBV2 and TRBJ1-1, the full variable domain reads EPEVTQTPSHQVTQMGQEVILRCVPISNHLYFYWYRQILGQKVEFLVSFYNNEISEKSEIFDDQFSVERPDGSNFTLKIRSTKLEDSAMYFCASSERGGLGRNTEAFFGQGTRLTVV.

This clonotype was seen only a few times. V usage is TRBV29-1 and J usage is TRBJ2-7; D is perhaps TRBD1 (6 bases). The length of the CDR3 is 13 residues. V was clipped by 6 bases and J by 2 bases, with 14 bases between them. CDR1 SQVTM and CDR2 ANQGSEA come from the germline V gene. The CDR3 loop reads CSVIRDNTYEQYF. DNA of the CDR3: TGCAGCGTCATCCGGGACAATACCTACGAGCAGTACTTC.

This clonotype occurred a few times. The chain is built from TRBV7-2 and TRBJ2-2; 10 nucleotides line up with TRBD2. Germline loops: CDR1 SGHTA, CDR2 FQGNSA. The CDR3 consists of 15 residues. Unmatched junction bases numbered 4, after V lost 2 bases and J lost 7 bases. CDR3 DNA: TGTGCCAGCAGCTTAAACCTAGCGGGGGTCGGGGAGCTGTTTTTT. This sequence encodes CASSLNLAGVGELFF.

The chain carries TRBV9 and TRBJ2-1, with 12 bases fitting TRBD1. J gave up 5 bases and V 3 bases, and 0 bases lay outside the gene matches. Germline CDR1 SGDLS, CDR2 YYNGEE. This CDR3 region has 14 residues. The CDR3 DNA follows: TGTGCCAGCAGCGGGGACAGGGGGCACAATGAGCAGTTCTTC. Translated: CASSGDRGHNEQFF.

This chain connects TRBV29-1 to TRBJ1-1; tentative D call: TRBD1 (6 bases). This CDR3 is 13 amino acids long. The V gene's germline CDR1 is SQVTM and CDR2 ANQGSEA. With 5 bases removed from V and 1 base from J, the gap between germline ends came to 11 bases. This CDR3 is CSVIGTPNTEAFF. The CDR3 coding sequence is TGCAGCGTTATCGGGACACCGAACACTGAAGCTTTCTTT.

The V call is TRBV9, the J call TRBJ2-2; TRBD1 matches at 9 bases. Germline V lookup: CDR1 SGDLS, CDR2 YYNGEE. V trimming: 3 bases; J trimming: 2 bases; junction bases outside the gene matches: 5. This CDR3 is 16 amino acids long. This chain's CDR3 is CASSAKGQGNTGELFF. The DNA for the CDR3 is TGTGCCAGCAGCGCCAAGGGACAGGGTAACACCGGGGAGCTGTTTTTT.

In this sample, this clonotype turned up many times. The CDR3 DNA follows: TGCAGCGTTTGGACTAGCATGCGCTCCGAGCAGTACTTC. Translation: CSVWTSMRSEQYF. V gene TRBV29-1 combines with J gene TRBJ2-7; TRBD2 agrees at 8 bases. Per the germline V gene, CDR1 is SQVTM and CDR2 is ANQGSEA. With 5 bases clipped from V and 6 bases from J, the junction kept 9 bases outside the gene matches. This CDR3 has 13 residues.

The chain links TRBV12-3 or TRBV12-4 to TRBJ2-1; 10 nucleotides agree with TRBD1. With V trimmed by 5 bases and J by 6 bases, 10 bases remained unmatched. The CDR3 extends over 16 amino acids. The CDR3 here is CASSPPDRGYGNEQFF. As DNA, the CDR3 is TGTGCCAGCAGTCCCCCGGACAGGGGGTATGGCAATGAGCAGTTCTTC.

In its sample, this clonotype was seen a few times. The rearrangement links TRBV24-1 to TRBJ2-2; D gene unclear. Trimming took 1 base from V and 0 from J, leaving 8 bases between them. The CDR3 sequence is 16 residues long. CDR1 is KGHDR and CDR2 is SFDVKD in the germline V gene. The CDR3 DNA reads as TGTGCCACCAGTGATTTTCTGGACGCGAACACCGGGGAGCTGTTTTTT. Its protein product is CATSDFLDANTGELFF.

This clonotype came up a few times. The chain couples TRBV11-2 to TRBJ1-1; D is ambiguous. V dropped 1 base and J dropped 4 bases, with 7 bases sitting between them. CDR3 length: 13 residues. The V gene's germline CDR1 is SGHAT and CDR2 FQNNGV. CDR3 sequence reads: CASSLGSATEAFF. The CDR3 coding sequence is TGTGCCAGCAGCTTAGGTAGTGCCACTGAAGCTTTCTTT. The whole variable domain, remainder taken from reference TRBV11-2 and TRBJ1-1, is EAGVAQSPRYKIIEKRQSVAFWCNPISGHATLYWYQQILGQGPKLLIQFQNNGVVDDSQLPKDRFSAERLKGVDSTLKIQPAKLEDSAVYLCASSLGSATEAFFGQGTRLTVV.

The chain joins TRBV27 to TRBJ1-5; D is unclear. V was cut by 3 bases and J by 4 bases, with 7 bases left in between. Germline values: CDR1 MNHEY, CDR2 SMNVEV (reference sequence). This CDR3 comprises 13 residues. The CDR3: CASSFIGNQPQHF. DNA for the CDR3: TGTGCCAGCAGTTTTATAGGGAATCAGCCCCAGCATTTT.

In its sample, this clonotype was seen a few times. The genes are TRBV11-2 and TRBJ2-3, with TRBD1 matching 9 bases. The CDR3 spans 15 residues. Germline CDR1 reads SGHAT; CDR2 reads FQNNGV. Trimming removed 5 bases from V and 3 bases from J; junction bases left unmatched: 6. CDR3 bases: TGTGCCAGCAGCGCCGGACAGGGGTCGACAGATACGCAGTATTTT. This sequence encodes CASSAGQGSTDTQYF.